A selection of T cell receptor beta chains follows, all from one sample in a study of blood T cell repertoires in COVID-19. Here immunoSEQ multiplex PCR was the method, and the copy in TCRdb shows in-frame clones only, minus some. The sample includes some 150,000 clones, roughly 84% seen only once; the top ten take about 8%. The specimen sequenced was peripheral blood. These receptors all come from a woman aged 55-69 years with acute or convalescent COVID-19. Each CDR3 is given with its conserved first and last residue. D genes are given only for firm matches. Only some rows state a clone size, as once, few, many or a class for expanded clones.

v_call	clone_size	j_call	d_call	cdr3_nt	cdr3_aa
TRBV11-2	.	TRBJ2-5	TRBD2	TGTGCCAGCAGCTCGAACGGCGGGGGTTACCAAGAGACCCAGTACTTC	CASSSNGGGYQETQYF
TRBV7-6	once	TRBJ2-7	TRBD1	TGTGCCAGCAGCTCCTTCCGGGACAGAGCCTACGAGCAGTACTTC	CASSSFRDRAYEQYF
TRBV9	.	TRBJ2-2	TRBD1	TGTGCCAGCAGCGTACAGGGGGCCGGGGAGCTGTTTTTT	CASSVQGAGELFF
TRBV10-1	.	TRBJ2-1	TRBD2	TGCGCCAGCAGTGAGTCGGAACTAGCGGGGGGCGAGTTCTTC	CASSESELAGGEFF
TRBV3-1/TRBV3-2	.	TRBJ2-5	.	TGTGCCAGCAGCCATGTCGCCGGAGAAGAGACCCAGTACTTC	CASSHVAGEETQYF
TRBV5-1	once	TRBJ2-3	TRBD1	TGCGCCAGCAGCGTACTGCCCGGGACAGGGAAGGGAAGGTGGGGCACAGATACGCAGTATTTT	CASSVLPGTGKGRWGTDTQYF
TRBV2	once	TRBJ2-2	TRBD2	TGTGCCGGGGGGGAAAGGAAGAACACCGGGGAGCTGTTTTTT	CAGGERKNTGELFF
TRBV7-8	.	TRBJ1-6	.	TGTGCCAGCAGCTTAGCCGCAGGGGCGAATTCACCCCTCCACTTT	CASSLAAGANSPLHF
TRBV2	.	TRBJ2-3	TRBD1	TGTGCCAGCAGTGTTCCGGGACAGGGGGCTGTCGGCACAGATACGCAGTATTTT	CASSVPGQGAVGTDTQYF
TRBV30	.	TRBJ2-7	TRBD1	TGTGCCTGGAATCGGGACAGGGTAGAATACGAGCAGTACTTC	CAWNRDRVEYEQYF
TRBV3-1/TRBV3-2	.	TRBJ1-1	.	TGTGCCAGCAGCCAAGATCCGAGGGTGTGGGACACTGAAGCTTTCTTT	CASSQDPRVWDTEAFF
TRBV5-1	.	TRBJ1-3	.	TGCGCCAGCAGCGACCTTCTCCAGGGGCTCTCTGGAAACACCATATATTTT	CASSDLLQGLSGNTIYF
TRBV7-9	.	TRBJ2-3	.	TGTGCCAGCAGCCACGGTCGGTCCGCTAGCACAGATACGCAGTATTTT	CASSHGRSASTDTQYF
TRBV7-9	few	TRBJ1-4	TRBD1	TGTGCCAGCAGCTTGACAGGGGTCGGGGAAAAACTGTTTTTT	CASSLTGVGEKLFF